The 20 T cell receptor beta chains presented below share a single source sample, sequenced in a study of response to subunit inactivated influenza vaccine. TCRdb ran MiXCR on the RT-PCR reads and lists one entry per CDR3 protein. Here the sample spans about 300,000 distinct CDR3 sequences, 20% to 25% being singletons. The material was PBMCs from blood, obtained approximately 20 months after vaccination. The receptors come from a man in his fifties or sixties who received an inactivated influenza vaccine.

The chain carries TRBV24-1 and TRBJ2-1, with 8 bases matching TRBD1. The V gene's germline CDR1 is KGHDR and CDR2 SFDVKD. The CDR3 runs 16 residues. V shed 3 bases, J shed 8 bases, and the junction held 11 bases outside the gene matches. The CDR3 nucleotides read TGTGCCACCAGTGATCCTGGACAGGGTAGTATAGATGAGCAGTTCTTC. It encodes CATSDPGQGSIDEQFF.

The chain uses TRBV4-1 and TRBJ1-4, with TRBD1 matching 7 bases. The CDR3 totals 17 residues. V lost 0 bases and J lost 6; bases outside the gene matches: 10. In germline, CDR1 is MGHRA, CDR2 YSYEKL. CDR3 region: CASSQDLEGAAYEKLFF. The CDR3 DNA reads TGCGCCAGCAGCCAAGATCTTGAGGGGGCCGCCTATGAAAAACTGTTTTTT.

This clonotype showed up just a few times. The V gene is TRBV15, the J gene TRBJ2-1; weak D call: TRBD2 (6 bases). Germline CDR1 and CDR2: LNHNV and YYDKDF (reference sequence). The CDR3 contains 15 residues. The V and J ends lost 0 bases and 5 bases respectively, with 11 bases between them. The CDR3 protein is CATSRDLLADNEQFF. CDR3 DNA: TGTGCCACCAGCAGAGATCTACTAGCCGACAATGAGCAGTTCTTC.

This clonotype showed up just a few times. CDR3 in amino acids: CASSLNLAGEQFF. In DNA form, the CDR3 reads TGTGCCAGCAGCTTAAATCTTGCGGGTGAGCAGTTCTTC. V gene TRBV7-2 combines with J gene TRBJ2-1; TRBD2 might be the D (5 bases). Germline V gene data show CDR1 as SGHTA and CDR2 as FQGNSA. The ends were cut back, 2 bases at V and 9 bases at J, with 11 bases in the middle. This CDR3 spans 13 amino acids.

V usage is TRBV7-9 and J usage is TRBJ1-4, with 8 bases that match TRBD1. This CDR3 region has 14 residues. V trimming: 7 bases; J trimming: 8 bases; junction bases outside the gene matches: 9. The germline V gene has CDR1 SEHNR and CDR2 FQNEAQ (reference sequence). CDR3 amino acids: CASTHGQGGEKLFF. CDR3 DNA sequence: TGTGCCAGCACCCATGGACAGGGTGGAGAAAAACTGTTTTTT.

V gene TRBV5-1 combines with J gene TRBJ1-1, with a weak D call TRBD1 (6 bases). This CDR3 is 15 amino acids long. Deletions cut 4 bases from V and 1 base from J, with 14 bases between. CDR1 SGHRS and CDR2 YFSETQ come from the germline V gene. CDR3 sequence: CASSVQGWGNTEAFF. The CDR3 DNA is TGCGCCAGCAGCGTACAGGGTTGGGGGAACACTGAAGCTTTCTTT.

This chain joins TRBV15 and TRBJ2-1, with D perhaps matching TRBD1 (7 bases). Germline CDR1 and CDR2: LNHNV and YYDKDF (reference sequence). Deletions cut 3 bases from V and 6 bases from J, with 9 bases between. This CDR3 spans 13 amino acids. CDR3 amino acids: CATSSQGGNEQFF. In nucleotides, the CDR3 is TGTGCCACCAGCAGCCAGGGGGGCAATGAGCAGTTCTTC.

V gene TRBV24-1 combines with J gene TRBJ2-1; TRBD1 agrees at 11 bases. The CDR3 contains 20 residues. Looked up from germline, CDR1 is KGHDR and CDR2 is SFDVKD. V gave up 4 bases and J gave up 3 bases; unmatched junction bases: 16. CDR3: CATSDPRTGGVRGVYNEQFF. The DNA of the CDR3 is TGTGCCACCAGTGACCCTCGGACAGGGGGCGTTAGGGGGGTCTACAATGAGCAGTTCTTC.

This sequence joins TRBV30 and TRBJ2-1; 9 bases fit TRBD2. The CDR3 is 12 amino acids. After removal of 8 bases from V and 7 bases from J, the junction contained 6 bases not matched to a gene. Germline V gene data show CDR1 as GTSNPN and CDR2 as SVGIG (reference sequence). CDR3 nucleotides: TGTGCCCGTAGCGGGAGCCGGAATGAGCAGTTCTTC. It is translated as CARSGSRNEQFF. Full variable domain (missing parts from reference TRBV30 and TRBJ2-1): SQTIHQWPATLVQPVGSPLSLECTVEGTSNPNLYWYRQAAGRGLQLLFYSVGIGQISSEVPQNLSASRPQDRQFILSSKKLLLSDSGFYLCARSGSRNEQFFGPGTRLTVL.

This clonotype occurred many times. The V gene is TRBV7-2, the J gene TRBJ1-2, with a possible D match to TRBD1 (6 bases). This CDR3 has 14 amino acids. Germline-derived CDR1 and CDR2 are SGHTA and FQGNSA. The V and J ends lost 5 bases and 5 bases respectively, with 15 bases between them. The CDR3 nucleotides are TGTGCCAGCAGCCAGTATGGGACAAAATATGGCTACACCTTC. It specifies CASSQYGTKYGYTF.

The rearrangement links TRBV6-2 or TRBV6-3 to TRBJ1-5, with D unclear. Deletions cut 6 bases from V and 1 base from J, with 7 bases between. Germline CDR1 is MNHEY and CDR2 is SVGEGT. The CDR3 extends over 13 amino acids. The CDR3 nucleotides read TGTGCCAGCAGGAAGGACAGCAATCAGCCCCAGCATTTT. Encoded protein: CASRKDSNQPQHF.

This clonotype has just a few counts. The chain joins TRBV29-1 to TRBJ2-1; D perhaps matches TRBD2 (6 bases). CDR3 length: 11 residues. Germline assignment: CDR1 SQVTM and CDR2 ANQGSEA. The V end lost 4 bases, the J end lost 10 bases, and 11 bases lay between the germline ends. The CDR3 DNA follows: TGCAGCGTTGTGGAGGGCCAAGAGCAGTTCTTC. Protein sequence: CSVVEGQEQFF.

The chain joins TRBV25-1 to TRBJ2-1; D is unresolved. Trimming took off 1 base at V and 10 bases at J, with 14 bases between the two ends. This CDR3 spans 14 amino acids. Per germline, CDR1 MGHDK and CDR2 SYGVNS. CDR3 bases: TGTGCCAGCAGTGAATCGGTTGCGGTAACCGAGCAGTTCTTC. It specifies CASSESVAVTEQFF.

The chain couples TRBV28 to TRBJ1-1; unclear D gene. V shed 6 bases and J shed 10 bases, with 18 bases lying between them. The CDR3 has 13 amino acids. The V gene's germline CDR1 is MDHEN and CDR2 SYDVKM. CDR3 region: CASRQQIGLLAFF. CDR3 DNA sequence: TGTGCCAGCAGGCAACAGATAGGGTTATTAGCTTTCTTT.

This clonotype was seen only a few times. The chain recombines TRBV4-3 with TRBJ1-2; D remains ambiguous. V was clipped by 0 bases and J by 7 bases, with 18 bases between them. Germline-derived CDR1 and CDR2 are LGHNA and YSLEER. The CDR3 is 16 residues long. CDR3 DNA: TGCGCCAGCAGCCAAGATTTAGGCAGACCGGCGGGTGGCTACACCTTC. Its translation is CASSQDLGRPAGGYTF.

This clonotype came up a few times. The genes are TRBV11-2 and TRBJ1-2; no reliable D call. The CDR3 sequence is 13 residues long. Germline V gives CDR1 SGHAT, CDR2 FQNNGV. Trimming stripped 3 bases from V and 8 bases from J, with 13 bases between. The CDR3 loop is CASSLAQPAGYTF. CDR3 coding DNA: TGTGCCAGCAGCTTGGCTCAACCCGCGGGCTACACCTTC.

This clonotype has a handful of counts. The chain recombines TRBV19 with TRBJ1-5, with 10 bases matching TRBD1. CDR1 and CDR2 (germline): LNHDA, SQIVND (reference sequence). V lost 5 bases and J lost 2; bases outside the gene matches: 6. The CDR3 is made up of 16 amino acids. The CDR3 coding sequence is TGTGCCAGTAGTGACCGGGACAGGGGACGCAATCAGCCCCAGCATTTT. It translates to CASSDRDRGRNQPQHF.

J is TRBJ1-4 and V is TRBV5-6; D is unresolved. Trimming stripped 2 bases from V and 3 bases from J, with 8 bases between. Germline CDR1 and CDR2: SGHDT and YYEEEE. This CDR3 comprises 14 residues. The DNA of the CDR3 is TGTGCCAGCAGCTTAGCCGGGGCTAATGAAAAACTGTTTTTT. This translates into CASSLAGANEKLFF.

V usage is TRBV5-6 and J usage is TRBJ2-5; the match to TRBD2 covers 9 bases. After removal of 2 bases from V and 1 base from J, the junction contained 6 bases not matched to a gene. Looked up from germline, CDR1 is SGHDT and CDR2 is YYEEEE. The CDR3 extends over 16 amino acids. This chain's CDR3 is CASSLLRGGFQETQYF. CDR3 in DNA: TGTGCCAGCAGCTTATTGCGGGGGGGATTCCAAGAGACCCAGTACTTC.

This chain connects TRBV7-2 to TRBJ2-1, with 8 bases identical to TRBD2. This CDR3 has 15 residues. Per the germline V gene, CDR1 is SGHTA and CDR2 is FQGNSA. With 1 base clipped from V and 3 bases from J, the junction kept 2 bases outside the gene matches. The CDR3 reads CASSLVGTSYNEQFF. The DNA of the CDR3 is TGTGCCAGCAGCTTAGTTGGGACTAGCTACAATGAGCAGTTCTTC. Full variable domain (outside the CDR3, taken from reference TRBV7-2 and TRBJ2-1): GAGVSQSPSNKVTEKGKDVELRCDPISGHTALYWYRQSLGQGLEFLIYFQGNSAPDKSGLPSDRFSAERTGGSVSTLTIQRTQQEDSAVYLCASSLVGTSYNEQFFGPGTRLTVL.